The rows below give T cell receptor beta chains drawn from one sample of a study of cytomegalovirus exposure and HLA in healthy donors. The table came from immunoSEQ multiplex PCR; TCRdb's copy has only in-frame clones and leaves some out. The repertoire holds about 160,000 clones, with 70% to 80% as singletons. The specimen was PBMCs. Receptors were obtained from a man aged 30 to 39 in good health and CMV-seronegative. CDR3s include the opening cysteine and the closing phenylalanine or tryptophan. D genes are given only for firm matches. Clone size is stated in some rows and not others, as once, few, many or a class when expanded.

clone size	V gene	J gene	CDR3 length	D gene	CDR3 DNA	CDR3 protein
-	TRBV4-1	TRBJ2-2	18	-	TGCGCCAGCAGCCAAGATTTAACGGGGAGGATGAACACCGGGGAGCTGTTTTTT	CASSQDLTGRMNTGELFF
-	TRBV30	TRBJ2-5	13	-	TGTGCCTGGAGTGGGGGAGCTCAAGAGACCCAGTACTTC	CAWSGGAQETQYF
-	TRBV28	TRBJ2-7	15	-	TGTGCCAGCAGCACCGGGACACTGAACTCCTACGAGCAGTACTTC	CASSTGTLNSYEQYF
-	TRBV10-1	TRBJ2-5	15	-	TGCGCCAGCAGTGAGGTCGGCAGGGATAAAGAGACCCAGTACTTC	CASSEVGRDKETQYF
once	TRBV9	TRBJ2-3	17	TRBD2	TGTGCCAGCAGCGTAGTTGGGCTAGCGGGGGGCACAGATACGCAGTATTTT	CASSVVGLAGGTDTQYF
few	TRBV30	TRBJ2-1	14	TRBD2	TGTGCCTGGAAACAGCGGGGGAGTTACAATGAGCAGTTCTTC	CAWKQRGSYNEQFF
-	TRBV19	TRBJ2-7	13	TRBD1	TGTGCCAGTAGTCCAGGGGGAACTTACGAGCAGTACTTC	CASSPGGTYEQYF
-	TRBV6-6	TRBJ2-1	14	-	TGTGCCAGCACCAACAGGCTTTCCTACAATGAGCAGTTCTTC	CASTNRLSYNEQFF
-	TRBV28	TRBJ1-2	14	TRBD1	TGTGCCAGCAGTCCCACCGGGACAGGGGATGGCTACACCTTC	CASSPTGTGDGYTF
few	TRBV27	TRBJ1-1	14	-	TGTGCCAGCAGTTTGTATAGCATGAACACTGAAGCTTTCTTT	CASSLYSMNTEAFF
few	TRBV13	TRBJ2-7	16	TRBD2	TGTGCCAGCAGCCCCTTGGCGGGAGGAAGCTCCTACGAGCAGTACTTC	CASSPLAGGSSYEQYF
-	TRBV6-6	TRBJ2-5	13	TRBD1	TGTGCCAGCAGCTCCGACAGGGTCGAGACCCAGTACTTC	CASSSDRVETQYF
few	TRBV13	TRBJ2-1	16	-	TGTGCCAGCAGCTTGACGACTAGTTCGTCCTACAATGAGCAGTTCTTC	CASSLTTSSSYNEQFF
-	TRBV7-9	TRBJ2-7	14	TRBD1	TGTGCCAGCAGCTATCCGGACAGGGCCTACGAGCAGTACTTC	CASSYPDRAYEQYF
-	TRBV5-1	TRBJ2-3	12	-	TGCGCCAGCAGCCCAGGGGCCCATACGCAGTATTTT	CASSPGAHTQYF
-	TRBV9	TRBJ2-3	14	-	TGTGCCAGCAGCGTAGCCGGGATCGCAGATACGCAGTATTTT	CASSVAGIADTQYF
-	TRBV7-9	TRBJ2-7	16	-	TGTGCCAGCAGTCCTGGACAGTCCCCCAAAATCTACGAGCAGTACTTC	CASSPGQSPKIYEQYF
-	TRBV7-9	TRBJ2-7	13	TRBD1	TGTGCCAGCAGCTACCGGGACAGCTACGAGCAGTACTTC	CASSYRDSYEQYF
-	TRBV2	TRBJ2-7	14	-	TGTGCCAGCAGTGCGGAGCGGAGGGCAACCGAGCAGTACTTC	CASSAERRATEQYF
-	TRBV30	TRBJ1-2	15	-	TGTGCCTGGAGTGTACGCAGGGGAGTATACTATGGCTACACCTTC	CAWSVRRGVYYGYTF
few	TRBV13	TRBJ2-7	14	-	TGTGCCACCACGAGTCAGGGTTACTCCTACGAGCAGTACTTC	CATTSQGYSYEQYF
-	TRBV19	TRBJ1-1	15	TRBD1	TGTGCCAGTACCGTGGGACAGCTTTTTAACACTGAAGCTTTCTTT	CASTVGQLFNTEAFF
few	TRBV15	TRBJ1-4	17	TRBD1	TGTGCCACCAGCGGCGTGAAAGGACAGGGTACTAATGAAAAACTGTTTTTT	CATSGVKGQGTNEKLFF
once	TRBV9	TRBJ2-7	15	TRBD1	TGTGCCAGCAGCCCCCACCGGACAGGACCCTACGAGCAGTACTTC	CASSPHRTGPYEQYF
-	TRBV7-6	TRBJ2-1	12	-	TGTGCCAGCAGCTTAGAAGGGGTCGAGCAGTTCTTC	CASSLEGVEQFF
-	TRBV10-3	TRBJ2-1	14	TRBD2	TGTGCCATAACTAGCGGGAGTTCCTACAATGAGCAGTTCTTC	CAITSGSSYNEQFF
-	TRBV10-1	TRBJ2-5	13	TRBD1	TGCGCCAGCAGTCCAGGGGGTAAGGAGACCCAGTACTTC	CASSPGGKETQYF
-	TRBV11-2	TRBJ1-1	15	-	TGTGCCAGCAGCCTCGATCGGGGGTGGAACACTGAAGCTTTCTTT	CASSLDRGWNTEAFF
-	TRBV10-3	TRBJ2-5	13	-	TGTGCCATCAGACAGGATCCTAAAGAGACCCAGTACTTC	CAIRQDPKETQYF
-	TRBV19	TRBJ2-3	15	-	TGTGCCAGTAGTAGAAGGATGGGTAAGCGAGATACGCAGTATTTT	CASSRRMGKRDTQYF
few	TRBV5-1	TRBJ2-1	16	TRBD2	TGCGCCAGCAGCTTGGCGTTTAGCGGGAGGGATGCTGAGCAGTTCTTC	CASSLAFSGRDAEQFF
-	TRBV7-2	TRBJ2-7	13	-	TGTGCCAGCAGCTTTGGGCCTTCCTACGAGCAGTACTTC	CASSFGPSYEQYF
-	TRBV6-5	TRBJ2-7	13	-	TGTGCCAGCAGTTACGACAGGCTCGACGAGCAGTACTTC	CASSYDRLDEQYF
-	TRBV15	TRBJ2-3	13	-	TGTGCCACCAGCAGACCCTACGCAGATACGCAGTATTTT	CATSRPYADTQYF
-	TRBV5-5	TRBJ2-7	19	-	TGTGCCAGCACCCTAGGAGGGGGCAACGCCTACTTAAGGTCCTACGAGCAGTACTTC	CASTLGGGNAYLRSYEQYF
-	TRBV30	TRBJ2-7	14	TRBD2	TGTGCCTCTGAACTTAGCGGGAGCTCCTACGAGCAGTACTTC	CASELSGSSYEQYF
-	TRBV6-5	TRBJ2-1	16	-	TGTGCCAGCAGTTACTTGAGCGGGCCGACCTACAATGAGCAGTTCTTC	CASSYLSGPTYNEQFF
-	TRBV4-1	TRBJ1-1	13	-	TGCGCCGTGGGTCCGGGTGAGAACACTGAAGCTTTCTTT	CAVGPGENTEAFF
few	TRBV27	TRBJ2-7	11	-	TGTGCCAGCAGTTTACTCTACGAGCAGTACTTC	CASSLLYEQYF
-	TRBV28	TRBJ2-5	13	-	TGTGCCAGCAGTAGGGACTTCCAAGAGACCCAGTACTTC	CASSRDFQETQYF
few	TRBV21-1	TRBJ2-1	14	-	TGTGCCAGCAGCAATGGGACTAGTACCCATGAGCAGTTCTTC	CASSNGTSTHEQFF
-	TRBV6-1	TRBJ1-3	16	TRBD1	TGTGCCAGCAGTGGAACGACAGGGGGCCCTGGAAACACCATATATTTT	CASSGTTGGPGNTIYF
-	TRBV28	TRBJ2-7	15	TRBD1	TGTGCCAGCAGTCGCCGGGACAGGGGTTTCGACGAGCAGTACTTC	CASSRRDRGFDEQYF
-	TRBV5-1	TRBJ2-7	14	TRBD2	TGCGCCAGTCGACTAGCGGGAGTACCCTACGAGCAGTACTTC	CASRLAGVPYEQYF
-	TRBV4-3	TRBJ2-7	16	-	TGCGCCAGCAGCCAAGCCCTCCAGTGGGCCGCCTACGAGCAGTACTTC	CASSQALQWAAYEQYF
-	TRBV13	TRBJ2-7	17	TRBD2	TGTGCCAGCAGCACCTTTAGCGGGGGGGCCGTATTCTACGAGCAGTACTTC	CASSTFSGGAVFYEQYF
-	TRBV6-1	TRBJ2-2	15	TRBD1	TGTGCCAGCAGAAACGGACAGGAGAACACCGGGGAGCTGTTTTTT	CASRNGQENTGELFF
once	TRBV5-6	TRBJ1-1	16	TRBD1	TGTGCCAGCAGCTTAGGGACAGAGAAAATGAACACTGAAGCTTTCTTT	CASSLGTEKMNTEAFF
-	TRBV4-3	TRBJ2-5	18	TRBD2	TGCGCCAGCAGCCAAGAGCTGGGGGGCGGGGGGGCTAGGGAGACCCAGTACTTC	CASSQELGGGGARETQYF
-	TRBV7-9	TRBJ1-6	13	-	TGTGCCAGCAGCGCCCTATTTGATTCACCCCTCCACTTT	CASSALFDSPLHF
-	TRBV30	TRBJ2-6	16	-	TGTGCCTGGTCCGGGACAGGACTAGGCTGGGCCAACGTCCTGACTTTC	CAWSGTGLGWANVLTF
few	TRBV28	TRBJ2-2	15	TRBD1	TGTGCCAGCCGACAGGGACAGATCAACACCGGGGAGCTGTTTTTT	CASRQGQINTGELFF
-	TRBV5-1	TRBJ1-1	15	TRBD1	TGCGCCAGCAGCGTAACGACAGGGATGAACACTGAAGCTTTCTTT	CASSVTTGMNTEAFF
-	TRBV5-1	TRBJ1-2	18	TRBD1	TGCGCCAGCAGCTTGGACGCATCCCTCGACAGGGGAAACTATGGCTACACCTTC	CASSLDASLDRGNYGYTF
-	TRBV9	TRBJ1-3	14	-	TGTGCCAGCAGCGACACAGGCTCTGGAAACACCATATATTTT	CASSDTGSGNTIYF